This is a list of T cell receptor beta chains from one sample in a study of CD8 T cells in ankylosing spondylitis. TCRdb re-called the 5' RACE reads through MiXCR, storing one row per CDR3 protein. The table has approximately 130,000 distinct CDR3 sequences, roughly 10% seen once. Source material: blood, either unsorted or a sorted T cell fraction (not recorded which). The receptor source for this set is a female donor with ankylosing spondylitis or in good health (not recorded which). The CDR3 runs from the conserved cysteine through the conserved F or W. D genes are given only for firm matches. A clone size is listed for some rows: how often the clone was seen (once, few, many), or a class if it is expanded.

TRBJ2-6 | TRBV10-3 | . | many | TGTGCCATCGGGCCATCCACTGGGGCCAACGTCCTGACTTTC | CAIGPSTGANVLTF
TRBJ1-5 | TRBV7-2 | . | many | TGTGCCAGCAGCTCCCCGGTGGGAGTAGGCCATCAGCCCCAGCATTTT | CASSSPVGVGHQPQHF
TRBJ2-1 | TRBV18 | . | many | TGTGCCAGCTCACCACGGGCTTTGGGACGGGGCAATGAGCAGTTCTTC | CASSPRALGRGNEQFF
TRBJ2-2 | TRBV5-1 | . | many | TGCGCCAGCACACAGGGGAACACCGGGGAGCTGTTTTTT | CASTQGNTGELFF
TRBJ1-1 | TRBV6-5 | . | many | TGTGCCAGCAGCCCTTCGACAGCTGAAGCTTTCTTT | CASSPSTAEAFF
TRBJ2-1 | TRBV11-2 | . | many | TGTGCCAGCAGCTTAGGCCAGAGGGGTGAGCAGTTCTTC | CASSLGQRGEQFF
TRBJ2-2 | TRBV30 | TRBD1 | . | TGTGCCTGGAATCAGGACAGGGCCGGGGAGCTGTTTTTT | CAWNQDRAGELFF
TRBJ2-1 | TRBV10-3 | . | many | TGTGCCATCAGTTGGACAGAGGCTGAGCAGTTCTTC | CAISWTEAEQFF
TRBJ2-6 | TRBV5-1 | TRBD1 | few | TGCGCCAGCAGCTTGGGACAGGGGGATTATGTTGGGGCCAACGTCCTGACTTTC | CASSLGQGDYVGANVLTF
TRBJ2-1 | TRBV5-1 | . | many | TGCGCCAGCAGCTTGGCTTCTCGGGATGAGCAGTTCTTC | CASSLASRDEQFF
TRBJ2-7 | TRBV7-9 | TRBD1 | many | TGTGCCAGCAGCTTAGCGGGACAGCCCTCCTACGAGCAGTACTTC | CASSLAGQPSYEQYF
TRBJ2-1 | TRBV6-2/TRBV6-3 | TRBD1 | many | TGTGCCACCACCGGGACCCCCTCCCGGGACAGATACAATGAGCAGTTCTTC | CATTGTPSRDRYNEQFF
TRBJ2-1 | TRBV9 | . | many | TGTGCCAGCAGCGTAGACGTGTCTTTCGCTAGTAATGAGCAGTTCTTC | CASSVDVSFASNEQFF
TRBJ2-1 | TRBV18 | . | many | TGTGCCAGCTCACCACCGGCCCTAGCATCCTACAATGAGCAGTTCTTC | CASSPPALASYNEQFF
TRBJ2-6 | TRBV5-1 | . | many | TGCGCTAGCAGGGGGGATTCTGATTCTGGGGCCAACGTCCTGACTTTC | CASRGDSDSGANVLTF
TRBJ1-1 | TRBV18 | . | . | TGTGCCAGCTCACCACCGACGCGGGGGGGAGCTTTCTTT | CASSPPTRGGAFF
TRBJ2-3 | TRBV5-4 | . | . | TGTGCCAGCGGCCCCGGGCCTACCACAGATACGCAGTATTTT | CASGPGPTTDTQYF
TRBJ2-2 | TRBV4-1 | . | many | TGCGCCAGCAGCACCTCGATAGGGGACACCGGGGAGCTGTTTTTT | CASSTSIGDTGELFF
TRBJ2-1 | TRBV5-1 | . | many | TGCGCCAGCAGCCGGGGCTCAGAATCCTACAATGAGCAGTTCTTC | CASSRGSESYNEQFF
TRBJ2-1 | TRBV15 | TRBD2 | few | TGTGCCACCAGCAGGGGACTAGCGGCCTCCTACAATGAGCAGTTCTTC | CATSRGLAASYNEQFF
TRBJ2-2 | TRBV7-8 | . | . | TGTGCCAGCAACCCGACATTTGGAAGGTCCGGGGAGCTGTTTTTT | CASNPTFGRSGELFF
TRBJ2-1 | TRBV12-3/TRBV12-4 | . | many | TGTGCCAGCAGGCGGGACTCCTCCTACAATGAGCAGTTCTTC | CASRRDSSYNEQFF
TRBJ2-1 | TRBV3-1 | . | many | TGTGCCAGCAGCCCCGCGTACCTATACAATGAGCAGTTCTTC | CASSPAYLYNEQFF
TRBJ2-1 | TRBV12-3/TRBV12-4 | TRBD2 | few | TGTGCCAGCAGAGTGACTAGCGGGAGCGGATATGAGCAGTTCTTC | CASRVTSGSGYEQFF
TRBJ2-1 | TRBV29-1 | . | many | TGCAGCGTTGACCCGGGGAATGAGCAGTTCTTC | CSVDPGNEQFF
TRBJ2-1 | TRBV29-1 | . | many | TGCAGCGGGCGTTCTTCTAGCGCGAGCTCCTACAATGAGCAGTTCTTC | CSGRSSSASSYNEQFF
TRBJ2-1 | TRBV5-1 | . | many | TGCGCCAGCAGCTTGGCCGGTATAATGCCCTACAATGAGCAGTTCTTC | CASSLAGIMPYNEQFF
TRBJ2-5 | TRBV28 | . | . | TGTACCAGCAGATTTAGGCGCCTACAAGAGACCCAGTACTTC | CTSRFRRLQETQYF
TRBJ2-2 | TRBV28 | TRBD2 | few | TGTGCCAGCAGACTAGCGGGAGACTACGGGGAGCTGTTTTTT | CASRLAGDYGELFF
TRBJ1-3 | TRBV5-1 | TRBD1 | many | TGCGCCAGCTCAGGCCAGGGGGCGCCTGGAAACACCATATATTTT | CASSGQGAPGNTIYF
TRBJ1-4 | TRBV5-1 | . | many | TGCGCCAGCAGCTTGGAGACAAATGAAAAACTGTTTTTT | CASSLETNEKLFF
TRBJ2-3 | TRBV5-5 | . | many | TGTGCCAGCAGCCACACAGCTAGCACAGATACGCAGTATTTT | CASSHTASTDTQYF
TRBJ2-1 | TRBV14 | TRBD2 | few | TGTGCCAGCAGCCAAGATGAGCCAGGGAGGGTAGGTGAGCAGTTCTTC | CASSQDEPGRVGEQFF
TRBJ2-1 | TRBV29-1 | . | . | TGCAGGGGGGCTTCCTACAATGAGCAGTTCTTC | CRGASYNEQFF
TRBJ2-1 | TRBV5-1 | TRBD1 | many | TGCGCCAGCAGCTTGGGGACAGGGGCCTACAATGAGCAGTTCTTC | CASSLGTGAYNEQFF
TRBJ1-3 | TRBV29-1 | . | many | TGCAGCGTCATAGAAGGTTTAAACACCATATATTTT | CSVIEGLNTIYF
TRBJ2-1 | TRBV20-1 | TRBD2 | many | TGCAGTGCTTTAGCGGGAGAGCAGTTCTTC | CSALAGEQFF
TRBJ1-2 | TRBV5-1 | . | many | TGCGCCAGCAGCTTCAGACAGTTTGATGGCTACACCTTC | CASSFRQFDGYTF
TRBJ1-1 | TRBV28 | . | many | TGTGCCAGCAGTATATTCCCAGGGGACACTGAAGCTTTCTTT | CASSIFPGDTEAFF
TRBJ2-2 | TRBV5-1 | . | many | TGCGCCAGCAGCTCCCAACTAGCATCGAACACCGGGGAGCTGTTTTTT | CASSSQLASNTGELFF
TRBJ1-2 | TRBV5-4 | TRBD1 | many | TGTGCCAGCAGCTGGGGGACAGCCTATGGCTACACCTTC | CASSWGTAYGYTF
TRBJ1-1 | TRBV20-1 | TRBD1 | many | TGCAGTGCCCCGGGTGGACAGGGGGTCTTTAGGGCTTTCTTT | CSAPGGQGVFRAFF
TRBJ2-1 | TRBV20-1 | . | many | TGCAGTGCCGGCCAGGGGGCGGGAGTAGGAAATGAGCAGTTCTTC | CSAGQGAGVGNEQFF
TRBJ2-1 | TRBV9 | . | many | TGTGCCAGCAGCCCAGAGGGACTCCCAGGCCATGAGCAGTTCTTC | CASSPEGLPGHEQFF
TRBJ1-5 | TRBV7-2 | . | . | TGTGCCAGCAGCTTAGGCCCGGGCAACAATCAGCCCCAGCATTTT | CASSLGPGNNQPQHF
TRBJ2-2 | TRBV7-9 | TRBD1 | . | TGTGCCAGCAGTTGGCGGTATGGACAGGGGGCCGGGGAGCTGTTTTTT | CASSWRYGQGAGELFF
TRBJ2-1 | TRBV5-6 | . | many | TGTGCCAGCAGCTTGGCCGGCCACAATGAGCAGTTCTTC | CASSLAGHNEQFF
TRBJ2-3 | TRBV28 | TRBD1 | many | TGTGCCAGTGGGACAGGGGTAACAGATACGCAGTATTTT | CASGTGVTDTQYF
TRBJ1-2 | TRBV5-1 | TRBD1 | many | TGCGCCAGCAGCGCGGGACAGGGGGCTATCTATGGCTACACCTTC | CASSAGQGAIYGYTF
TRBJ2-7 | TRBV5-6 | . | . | TGTGCCAGCAGCGGCGGGACATCCTATTACGAGCAGTACTTC | CASSGGTSYYEQYF
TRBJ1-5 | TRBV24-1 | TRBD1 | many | TGTGCCACCGGACAGGGGGGTAATCAGCCCCAGCATTTT | CATGQGGNQPQHF
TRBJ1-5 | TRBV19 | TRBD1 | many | TGTGCCAGTAACGCGGGACAGGGGCGAATCAATCAGCCCCAGCATTTT | CASNAGQGRINQPQHF
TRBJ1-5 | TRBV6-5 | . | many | TGTGCCAGCAGTTACTCGGGGCAGGGGATGGAGCCCCAGCATTTT | CASSYSGQGMEPQHF
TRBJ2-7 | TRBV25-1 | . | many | TGTGCCAGCAGTGATGGGCCCTCAAGCTCCTACGAGCAGTACTTC | CASSDGPSSSYEQYF
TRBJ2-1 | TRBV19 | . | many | TGTGCCAGTAGTTTAGGGGCCTTCGTTGAGCAGTTCTTC | CASSLGAFVEQFF
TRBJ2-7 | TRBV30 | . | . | TGTGCCTGGATGGAGGGTCCCCCTAGAGAGCAGTACTTC | CAWMEGPPREQYF